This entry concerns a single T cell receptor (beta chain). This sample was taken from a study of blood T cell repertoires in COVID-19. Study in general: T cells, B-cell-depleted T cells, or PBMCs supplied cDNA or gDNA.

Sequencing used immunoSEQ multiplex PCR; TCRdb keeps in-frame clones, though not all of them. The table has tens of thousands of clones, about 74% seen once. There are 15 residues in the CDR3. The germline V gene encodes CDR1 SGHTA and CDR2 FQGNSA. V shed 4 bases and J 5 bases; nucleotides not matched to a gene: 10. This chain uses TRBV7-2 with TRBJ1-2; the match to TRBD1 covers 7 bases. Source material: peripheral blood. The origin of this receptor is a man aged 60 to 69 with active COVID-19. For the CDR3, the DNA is TGTGCCAGCAGCTACACACGAGGGGGCGCGTATGGCTACACCTTC. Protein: CASSYTRGGAYGYTF.